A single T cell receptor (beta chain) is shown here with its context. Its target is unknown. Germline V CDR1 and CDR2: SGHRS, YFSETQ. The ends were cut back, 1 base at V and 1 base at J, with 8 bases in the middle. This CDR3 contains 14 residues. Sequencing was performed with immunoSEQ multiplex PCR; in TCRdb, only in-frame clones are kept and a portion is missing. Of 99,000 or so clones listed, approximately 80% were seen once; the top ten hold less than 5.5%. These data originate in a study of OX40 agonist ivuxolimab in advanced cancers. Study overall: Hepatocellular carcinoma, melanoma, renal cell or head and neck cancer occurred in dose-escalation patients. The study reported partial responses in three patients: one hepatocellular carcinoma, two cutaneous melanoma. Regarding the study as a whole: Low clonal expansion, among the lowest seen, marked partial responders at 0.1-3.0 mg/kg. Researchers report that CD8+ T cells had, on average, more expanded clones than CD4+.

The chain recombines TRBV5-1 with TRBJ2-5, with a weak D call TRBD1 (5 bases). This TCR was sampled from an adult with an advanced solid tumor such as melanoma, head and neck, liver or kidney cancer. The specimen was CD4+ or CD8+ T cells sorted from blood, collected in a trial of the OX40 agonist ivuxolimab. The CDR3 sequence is CASSLRGTQETQYF. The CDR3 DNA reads TGCGCCAGCAGCTTGAGGGGAACCCAAGAGACCCAGTACTTC.